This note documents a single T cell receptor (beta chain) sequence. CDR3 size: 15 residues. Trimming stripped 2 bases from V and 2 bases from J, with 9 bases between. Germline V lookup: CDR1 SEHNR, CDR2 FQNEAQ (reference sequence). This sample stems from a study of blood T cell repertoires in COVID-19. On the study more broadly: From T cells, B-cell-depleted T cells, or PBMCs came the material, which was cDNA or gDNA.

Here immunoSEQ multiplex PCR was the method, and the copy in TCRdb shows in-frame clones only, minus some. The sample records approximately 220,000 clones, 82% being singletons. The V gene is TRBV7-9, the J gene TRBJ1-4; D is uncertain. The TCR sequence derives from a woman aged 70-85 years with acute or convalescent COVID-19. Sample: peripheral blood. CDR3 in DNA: TGTGCCAGCAGCTTATTCGCGCTCACTAATGAAAAACTGTTTTTT. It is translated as CASSLFALTNEKLFF.